This is a list of T cell receptor beta chains from one sample in a study of T cells in Graves' hyperthyroidism and ophthalmopathy. TCRdb reprocessed the multiplex PCR reads with MiXCR, giving one entry per CDR3 protein. The sample yields around 300,000 distinct CDR3 sequences, approximately 13% seen once. The sequenced sample consisted of blood. These receptors came from a woman aged 40 to 50 with Graves' hyperthyroidism. Each CDR3 is given with its conserved first and last residue. Fields, in order: clone size, D gene, V gene, J gene, CDR3 protein, CDR3 DNA. D genes are given only for firm matches. The size of a clone is reported for some rows only, either as once, few or many, or as a class for expanded clones.

abundance: many
d_gene: -
v_gene: TRBV3-1
j_gene: TRBJ2-2
CDR3aa: CASSPRGRTGELFF
CDR3nt: TGTGCCAGCAGTCCCAGGGGAAGGACCGGGGAGCTGTTTTTT

abundance: -
d_gene: TRBD2
v_gene: TRBV2
j_gene: TRBJ2-7
CDR3aa: CASSDGTSDHEQYF
CDR3nt: TGTGCCAGCAGTGACGGGACTAGCGATCACGAGCAGTACTTC

abundance: -
d_gene: -
v_gene: TRBV7-9
j_gene: TRBJ2-1
CDR3aa: CASSLPSYNEQFF
CDR3nt: TGTGCCAGCAGCTTACCCAGCTACAATGAGCAGTTCTTC

abundance: many
d_gene: -
v_gene: TRBV2
j_gene: TRBJ2-5
CDR3aa: CASSENSFQETQYF
CDR3nt: TGTGCCAGCAGTGAAAATTCATTCCAAGAGACCCAGTACTTC

abundance: few
d_gene: -
v_gene: TRBV20-1
j_gene: TRBJ2-5
CDR3aa: CSARDSRLETQYF
CDR3nt: TGCAGTGCTAGAGATTCTCGGCTGGAGACCCAGTACTTC

abundance: many
d_gene: -
v_gene: TRBV24-1
j_gene: TRBJ2-1
CDR3aa: CATSDFGQGMNEQFF
CDR3nt: TGTGCCACCAGTGATTTCGGCCAGGGAATGAATGAGCAGTTCTTC

abundance: many
d_gene: -
v_gene: TRBV3-1
j_gene: TRBJ1-2
CDR3aa: CASSQSTRSGYTF
CDR3nt: TGTGCCAGCAGCCAATCTACCCGGAGTGGCTACACCTTC

abundance: few
d_gene: -
v_gene: TRBV6-1
j_gene: TRBJ2-3
CDR3aa: CASSPSGVLTDTQYF
CDR3nt: TGTGCCAGCAGTCCCTCGGGGGTCTTAACAGATACGCAGTATTTT

abundance: -
d_gene: TRBD1
v_gene: TRBV20-1
j_gene: TRBJ1-1
CDR3aa: CSARDSGGAKGTEAFF
CDR3nt: TGCAGTGCTAGAGATTCAGGGGGCGCAAAGGGAACTGAAGCTTTCTTT

abundance: few
d_gene: -
v_gene: TRBV5-1
j_gene: TRBJ2-7
CDR3aa: CASKGPRAPYEQYF
CDR3nt: TGCGCCAGCAAGGGACCCAGGGCCCCCTACGAGCAGTACTTC

abundance: few
d_gene: -
v_gene: TRBV12-3/TRBV12-4
j_gene: TRBJ2-2
CDR3aa: CASSLSGETGELFF
CDR3nt: TGTGCCAGCAGTTTATCGGGGGAGACCGGGGAGCTGTTTTTT

abundance: many
d_gene: -
v_gene: TRBV3-1
j_gene: TRBJ1-1
CDR3aa: CASSQDRQRTEAFF
CDR3nt: TGTGCCAGCAGCCAAGATCGTCAGAGAACTGAAGCTTTCTTT

abundance: many
d_gene: TRBD2
v_gene: TRBV7-8
j_gene: TRBJ2-5
CDR3aa: CASSLIPGGQETQYF
CDR3nt: TGTGCCAGCAGCTTAATCCCGGGAGGGCAAGAGACCCAGTACTTC

abundance: -
d_gene: -
v_gene: TRBV3-1
j_gene: TRBJ2-3
CDR3aa: CASSLEGTGATDTQYF
CDR3nt: TGTGCCAGCAGCCTCGAGGGGACCGGAGCCACAGATACGCAGTATTTT

abundance: many
d_gene: TRBD1
v_gene: TRBV2
j_gene: TRBJ2-3
CDR3aa: CASDTGTGDTDTQYF
CDR3nt: TGTGCCAGCGATACCGGGACAGGGGACACAGATACGCAGTATTTT

abundance: -
d_gene: -
v_gene: TRBV24-1
j_gene: TRBJ2-2
CDR3aa: CATSDSPPGGKTGELFF
CDR3nt: TGTGCCACCAGTGATTCCCCCCCAGGAGGGAAGACCGGGGAGCTGTTTTTT

abundance: many
d_gene: -
v_gene: TRBV6-1
j_gene: TRBJ2-2
CDR3aa: CASTKEPLLAGELFF
CDR3nt: TGTGCCAGCACTAAAGAACCGCTTCTGGCCGGGGAGCTGTTTTTT

abundance: many
d_gene: TRBD1
v_gene: TRBV25-1
j_gene: TRBJ1-6
CDR3aa: CASSDSDRGESSPLHF
CDR3nt: TGTGCCAGCAGTGACTCGGACAGGGGAGAAAGTTCACCCCTCCACTTT

abundance: few
d_gene: -
v_gene: TRBV7-2
j_gene: TRBJ1-1
CDR3aa: CASSFSVGTEAFF
CDR3nt: TGTGCCAGCAGCTTTAGTGTCGGCACTGAAGCTTTCTTT

abundance: many
d_gene: -
v_gene: TRBV2
j_gene: TRBJ2-2
CDR3aa: CASSVAGELFF
CDR3nt: TGTGCCAGCAGTGTGGCCGGGGAGCTGTTTTTT

abundance: many
d_gene: TRBD2
v_gene: TRBV12-3/TRBV12-4
j_gene: TRBJ2-7
CDR3aa: CASTLDLAGPLDSYEQYF
CDR3nt: TGTGCCAGCACCTTAGATCTAGCGGGACCGCTGGACTCCTACGAGCAGTACTTC

abundance: many
d_gene: -
v_gene: TRBV13
j_gene: TRBJ2-7
CDR3aa: CASSLGLTYEQYF
CDR3nt: TGTGCCAGCAGCTTAGGCCTTACCTACGAGCAGTACTTC

abundance: many
d_gene: TRBD1
v_gene: TRBV2
j_gene: TRBJ1-5
CDR3aa: CASNPTGGNQPQHF
CDR3nt: TGTGCCAGCAACCCCACAGGGGGCAATCAGCCCCAGCATTTT

abundance: -
d_gene: -
v_gene: TRBV29-1
j_gene: TRBJ1-1
CDR3aa: CSVVRSEAFF
CDR3nt: TGCAGCGTTGTCAGGAGTGAAGCTTTCTTT

abundance: -
d_gene: TRBD1
v_gene: TRBV19
j_gene: TRBJ2-3
CDR3aa: CASSADRGTDTQYF
CDR3nt: TGTGCCAGTAGCGCTGACAGGGGGACAGATACGCAGTATTTT

abundance: many
d_gene: -
v_gene: TRBV5-5
j_gene: TRBJ2-7
CDR3aa: CASSLGRRREQYF
CDR3nt: TGTGCCAGCAGCTTGGGAAGACGAAGGGAGCAGTACTTC

abundance: many
d_gene: -
v_gene: TRBV20-1
j_gene: TRBJ1-1
CDR3aa: CSASTEYEQNAEAFF
CDR3nt: TGCAGTGCTAGTACCGAATATGAGCAGAACGCTGAAGCTTTCTTT

abundance: -
d_gene: -
v_gene: TRBV6-6
j_gene: TRBJ1-3
CDR3aa: CASSYSGADSGNTIYF
CDR3nt: TGTGCCAGCAGTTACTCAGGGGCAGACTCTGGAAACACCATATATTTT

abundance: many
d_gene: -
v_gene: TRBV12-3/TRBV12-4
j_gene: TRBJ2-7
CDR3aa: CASSLGRRAPYEQYF
CDR3nt: TGTGCCAGCAGTTTAGGGAGGCGGGCCCCCTACGAGCAGTACTTC